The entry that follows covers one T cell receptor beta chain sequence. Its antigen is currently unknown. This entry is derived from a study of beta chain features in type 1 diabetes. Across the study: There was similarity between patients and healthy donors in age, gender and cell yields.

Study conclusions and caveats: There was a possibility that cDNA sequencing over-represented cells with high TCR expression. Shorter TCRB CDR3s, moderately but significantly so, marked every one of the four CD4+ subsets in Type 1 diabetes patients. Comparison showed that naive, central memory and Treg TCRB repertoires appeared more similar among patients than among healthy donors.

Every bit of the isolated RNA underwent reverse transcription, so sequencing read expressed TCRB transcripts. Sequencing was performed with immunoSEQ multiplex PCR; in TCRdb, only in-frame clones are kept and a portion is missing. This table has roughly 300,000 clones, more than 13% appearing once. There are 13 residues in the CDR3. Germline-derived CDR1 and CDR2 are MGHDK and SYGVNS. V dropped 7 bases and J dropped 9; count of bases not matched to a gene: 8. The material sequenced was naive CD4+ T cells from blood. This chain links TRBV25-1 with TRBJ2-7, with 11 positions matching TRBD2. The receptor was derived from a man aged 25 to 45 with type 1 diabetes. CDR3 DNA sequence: TGTGCCAGCACCCCTCCGGGACTAGCGGCGCAGTACTTC. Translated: CASTPPGLAAQYF.